This T cell receptor beta chain was identified in a study of T cells in Graves' hyperthyroidism and ophthalmopathy (dated by TCRdb to the late 2010s). The study in broad terms: Peripheral blood samples were taken at initial diagnosis, before any treatment was given. A discovery cohort of around 98 patients, about 40 with Graves' ophthalmopathy and over 55 with stable Graves' hyperthyroidism, was used to find distinguishing TCR V-J signatures. Whether ophthalmopathy could be predicted prospectively was tested in an independent validation cohort made up of some 20 hyperthyroidism patients plus 17 patients who later progressed to ophthalmopathy. The 100 or so discovery patients were randomly split 7:3 into training and test sets. In addition, the study compared T-cell repertoires in thyroid tissue and in blood from 6 or 7 Graves' hyperthyroidism patients. After sampling, hyperthyroidism patients received methimazole starting at 30 mg daily, and ophthalmopathy patients received high-dose intravenous methylprednisolone. TCR Vbeta CDR3 sequencing of some 140 peripheral blood samples (approximately 44 ophthalmopathy, 75 hyperthyroidism and about 17 progressor patients) is reported in the paper.

The study at large found these results: In cross-validation, a model built on a 13 V-J signature told ophthalmopathy apart from stable hyperthyroidism with approximately 91% sensitivity and approximately 81% specificity, and in testing the same model reached 80%/75%. Most expanded thyroid clonotypes (frequency above 0.001) were also found in blood, which suggests that blood repertoires may mirror thyroid immune responses. No statistical method was used to fix the sample size in advance, and group allocation was not hidden from the investigators. During validation, the model predicted progression to ophthalmopathy a median of around 7 months ahead of onset, with around 71% sensitivity and 72% to 80% specificity.

Concerning this clonotype itself: The target of this receptor is not known. The input lacks base qualities; no much larger clone sits a single base away.

Taken from cysteine to phenylalanine, the CDR3 has 13 residues. The only DNA kept is the CDR3, 39 bases in frame from the first base. CDR1 and CDR2 (SGHKS, YYEKEE) derive from the germline V gene (reference sequence). A distance of 14 bases separates the germline ends of V and J, which lose 4 bases and 6 bases respectively. Ophthalmopathy patients had moderately to severely active disease, Clinical Activity Score of at least 3, NOSPECS grade of at least 4, and duration under 3 months. Exclusion was applied to patients with uncontrolled infections, other autoimmune diseases, pregnancy or lactation. Diagnoses relied on clinical symptoms, serum thyroxine and TRAb, thyroid ultrasound and orbital computed tomography. Ficoll-Paque density gradient centrifugation was used to isolate PBMCs from about 10 ml of fresh peripheral blood. Trizol reagent was used to extract total RNA, and RNA quality was then checked on an Agilent 2100 Bioanalyzer.

Amplification of TCR beta CDR3 regions was carried out from RNA transcripts. For the first round of RT-PCR on the TCR CDR3, the HTBI primer set was used together with the Qiagen OneStep RT-PCR kit. Libraries were constructed in a second round of multiplex PCR, after which size selection and purification were carried out. The libraries were sequenced on an Illumina HiSeq2000 using paired-end 100 bp reads. The authors processed their data as follows. SOAPnuke was used to process the raw data, throwing out any read that contained adapters or uncalled bases, had a mean Phred below 15, or lacked an exact constant-primer or identifier match. High-quality paired reads were merged using COPE v1.2.5, and each unique nucleotide sequence was defined as a clonotype. Clonotypes were aligned to IMGT TRBV, TRBD and TRBJ reference segments using MiTCR v1.1. Only V-J combinations with frequency above 0.0001, covering approximately 99% of repertoires, were analysed. A TCS score was defined as the ratio of F50 (clonal expansion) to E x V (chaos), with BLOSUM62-based TCRdist applied between CDR3 peptides within each V-J. Welch's t-statistics and random forest reduced just over 500 V-J features to around 14, which were used in a naive Bayes classifier (R e1071). The public sequencing data were trimmed at Q25 with fastp and processed into clonotypes with MiXCR by TCRdb, which kept only in-frame beta chains. Identical CDR3 protein sequences are pooled into one entry, listed with their most common genes and DNA. TCRdb assigned the V and J calls; the authors' analysis was not used. In all, the sample holds approximately 380,000 distinct CDR3 sequences, and over 13% of those were seen once. 25% to 30% of the sample goes to the ten largest clones.

The sequence links TRBV5-5 to TRBJ2-7, with the D gene uncertain. Sequenced input: blood. The source of this sequence is a man between 50 and 59 years old with Graves' ophthalmopathy. The sequenced DNA: TGTGCCAGCAGCCCTAACACACCTCTCGAGCAGTACTTC. This yields the protein CASSPNTPLEQYF.